This is a list of T cell receptor beta chains from one sample in a study of long-term antiretroviral therapy in people with HIV. TCRdb's copy holds only in-frame clones and misses some; the assay was immunoSEQ multiplex PCR. The table shows tens of thousands of clones, with about four fifths occurring only once. The sequenced sample was unsorted PBMCs, obtained 1 year after starting antiretroviral therapy. Receptors were obtained from a man aged 18 to 29 with HIV. CDR3s include the opening cysteine and the closing phenylalanine or tryptophan. The order of the fields is J gene, clone size, V gene, D gene, CDR3 protein, CDR3 DNA. The D gene is left open where the match is weak. A row's size may be missing; if present it is once, few, many or a size class.

TRBJ1-2 few TRBV29-1 . CSTRDTLDYGYTF TGCAGCACCCGGGACACCCTTGACTATGGCTACACCTTC
TRBJ2-7 . TRBV25-1 . CASSESDGFSYEQYF TGTGCCAGCAGTGAATCGGACGGATTCTCCTACGAGCAGTACTTC
TRBJ1-2 . TRBV9 TRBD1 CASSPPGTGINYGYTF TGTGCCAGCAGCCCACCCGGGACAGGGATTAACTATGGCTACACCTTC
TRBJ1-1 few TRBV2 . CASSDVPQGNTEAFF TGTGCCAGCAGTGACGTGCCCCAGGGGAACACTGAAGCTTTCTTT
TRBJ1-5 few TRBV18 TRBD1 CASSLTGGDQPQHF TGTGCCAGCTCACTAACAGGGGGCGATCAGCCCCAGCATTTT
TRBJ2-1 . TRBV4-3 TRBD2 CASSQDPIPGGPGNEQFF TGCGCCAGCAGCCAAGATCCCATACCGGGAGGGCCGGGGAATGAGCAGTTCTTC
TRBJ2-3 . TRBV4-2 TRBD2 CASSRRLAGGATDTQYF TGTGCCAGCAGCCGGCGGCTGGCGGGGGGCGCCACAGATACGCAGTATTTT
TRBJ2-7 few TRBV5-4 . CASSSQPPGIPYEQYF TGTGCCAGCAGCTCACAGCCGCCAGGGATCCCCTACGAGCAGTACTTC
TRBJ2-6 . TRBV2 . CASSRTPASGANVLTF TGTGCCAGCAGTCGGACCCCTGCCTCTGGGGCCAACGTCCTGACTTTC
TRBJ1-5 . TRBV2 . CASSSVRNQPQHF TGTGCCAGCAGTTCGGTTCGCAATCAGCCCCAGCATTTT
TRBJ2-5 . TRBV29-1 . CSVPGHLRETQYF TGCAGCGTTCCGGGACACCTCCGAGAGACCCAGTACTTC
TRBJ2-7 . TRBV27 . CASSSGGSYEQYF TGTGCCAGCAGTTCAGGTGGATCCTACGAGCAGTACTTC
TRBJ2-1 . TRBV19 . CASSGPYSLQGKPYNEQFF TGTGCCAGTAGTGGCCCTTATAGCCTCCAGGGGAAGCCTTACAATGAGCAGTTCTTC
TRBJ2-2 . TRBV27 . CASSFWDSNTGELFF TGTGCCAGCAGTTTTTGGGATTCGAACACCGGGGAGCTGTTTTTT
TRBJ2-2 . TRBV18 . CASSPVTVNTGELFF TGTGCCAGCTCGCCAGTGACTGTAAACACCGGGGAGCTGTTTTTT
TRBJ1-2 . TRBV18 . CASSPPAGDSDGYTF TGTGCCAGCTCACCACCGGCCGGCGATTCCGATGGCTACACCTTC
TRBJ1-4 . TRBV7-8 . CASSGDEKLFF TGTGCCAGCAGCGGGGATGAAAAACTGTTTTTT
TRBJ1-1 . TRBV28 . CASSFGIKAFF TGTGCCAGCAGTTTCGGAATCAAAGCTTTCTTT
TRBJ2-7 . TRBV10-2 TRBD2 CASSRTSGYYEQYF TGCGCCAGCAGCAGGACTAGCGGTTACTACGAGCAGTACTTC
TRBJ1-1 . TRBV6-1 . CASSEVGGPNTEAFF TGTGCCAGCAGTGAAGTTGGGGGCCCGAACACTGAAGCTTTCTTT
TRBJ1-1 . TRBV5-1 TRBD1 CASSLEPTGKNTEAFF TGCGCCAGCAGCTTGGAACCGACAGGGAAGAACACTGAAGCTTTCTTT
TRBJ2-7 . TRBV27 . CASTPSLGALSYEQYF TGTGCCAGCACTCCTTCACTGGGCGCTCTCTCCTACGAGCAGTACTTC
TRBJ1-2 . TRBV5-1 . CASSLSGGPSLFLTGYTF TGCGCCAGCAGCTTATCTGGGGGGCCATCTCTCTTTTTAACTGGCTACACCTTC